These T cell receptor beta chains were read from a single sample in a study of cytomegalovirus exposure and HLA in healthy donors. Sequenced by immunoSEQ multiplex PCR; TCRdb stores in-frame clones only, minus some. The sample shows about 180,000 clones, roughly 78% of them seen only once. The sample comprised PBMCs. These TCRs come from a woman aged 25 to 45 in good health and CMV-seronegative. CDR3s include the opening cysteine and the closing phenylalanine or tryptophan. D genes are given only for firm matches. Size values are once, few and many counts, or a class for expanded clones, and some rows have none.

DNA: TGTGTCAGCTCACCGGACTTGAACACTGAAGCTTTCTTT
CDR3: CVSSPDLNTEAFF
V: TRBV18
J: TRBJ1-1
size: .
D: .

DNA: TGTGCCAGCAGCTCCAAGCGGGGCGGCACAGATACGCAGTATTTT
CDR3: CASSSKRGGTDTQYF
V: TRBV7-6
J: TRBJ2-3
size: once
D: TRBD2

DNA: TGTGCCAGTAGTGTAGCAGGATACTACGAGCAGTACTTC
CDR3: CASSVAGYYEQYF
V: TRBV19
J: TRBJ2-7
size: .
D: .

DNA: TGTGCCACCTGGGACAGGGACTACGAGCAGTACTTC
CDR3: CATWDRDYEQYF
V: TRBV6-5
J: TRBJ2-7
size: .
D: TRBD1

DNA: TGTGCCAGCAGCAAGGAGGGAAACTACGAGCAGTACTTC
CDR3: CASSKEGNYEQYF
V: TRBV21-1
J: TRBJ2-7
size: .
D: .

DNA: TGTGCCAGCAGCGACAGGATACGCTCCTACGAGCAGTACTTC
CDR3: CASSDRIRSYEQYF
V: TRBV2
J: TRBJ2-7
size: .
D: .

DNA: TGTGCCACCAGCAGAGATCGAGCGGGGGGATACGAGCAGTACTTC
CDR3: CATSRDRAGGYEQYF
V: TRBV15
J: TRBJ2-7
size: .
D: TRBD2

DNA: TGTGCCAGCAGCTCGACTAGCGGGGGGCTTAAAATCTTC
CDR3: CASSSTSGGLKIF
V: TRBV5-6
J: TRBJ2-1
size: .
D: TRBD2

DNA: TGTGCCAGCAGCGGAAGCGGGGGGGCCACAGAGACCCAGTACTTC
CDR3: CASSGSGGATETQYF
V: TRBV9
J: TRBJ2-5
size: few
D: TRBD2

DNA: TGTGCCAGAAGCGGCTTTTGTGCCGAGCAGTACTTC
CDR3: CARSGFCAEQYF
V: TRBV5-3
J: TRBJ2-7
size: .
D: .

DNA: TGTGCCAGCAGTCCGGACTCACTGAACACTGAAGCTTTCTTT
CDR3: CASSPDSLNTEAFF
V: TRBV27
J: TRBJ1-1
size: .
D: .

DNA: TGCGCCAGCAGCTTGACAGTTAACACTGAAGCTTTCTTT
CDR3: CASSLTVNTEAFF
V: TRBV5-1
J: TRBJ1-1
size: .
D: .

DNA: TGTGCCAGCAGCTTCCCCAAGTGGGGGCAGGGCACTGAAGCTTTCTTT
CDR3: CASSFPKWGQGTEAFF
V: TRBV7-2
J: TRBJ1-1
size: .
D: .

DNA: TGTGCCAGCAGCTTAAGGAAGAGGACTTTGAACACTGAAGCTTTCTTT
CDR3: CASSLRKRTLNTEAFF
V: TRBV7-9
J: TRBJ1-1
size: .
D: .

DNA: TGCGCCAGCAGCTTGGAGACTCATAACACCGGGGAGCTGTTTTTT
CDR3: CASSLETHNTGELFF
V: TRBV5-1
J: TRBJ2-2
size: .
D: .

DNA: TGTGCCAGCTCACCTCGGCAGGATAACTATGGCTACACCTTC
CDR3: CASSPRQDNYGYTF
V: TRBV18
J: TRBJ1-2
size: .
D: .

DNA: TGTGCCACCAGCAGAGATGGCGGGGGAGCTGACTATGGCTACACCTTC
CDR3: CATSRDGGGADYGYTF
V: TRBV15
J: TRBJ1-2
size: .
D: .

DNA: TGCAGCGCCAGACAGGGACCCTACGAGCAGTACTTC
CDR3: CSARQGPYEQYF
V: TRBV29-1
J: TRBJ2-7
size: few
D: TRBD1

DNA: TGTGCCAGCAGCTTGGATACAGCTAACCCTTCCTACGAGCAGTACTTC
CDR3: CASSLDTANPSYEQYF
V: TRBV5-8
J: TRBJ2-7
size: .
D: .

DNA: TGTGCCAGCAGTGAGACTTCGGGGTATGGCTACACCTTC
CDR3: CASSETSGYGYTF
V: TRBV6-4
J: TRBJ1-2
size: .
D: .

DNA: TGTGCCAGCAAACCGGGAAACACCGGGGAGCTGTTTTTT
CDR3: CASKPGNTGELFF
V: TRBV9
J: TRBJ2-2
size: .
D: .

DNA: TGTGCCAGCAGGGTAAACAGGGGCGATTACGAGCAGTACTTC
CDR3: CASRVNRGDYEQYF
V: TRBV27
J: TRBJ2-7
size: .
D: TRBD1

DNA: TGTGCCAGCAGCGACCTTAGGGGGGGAGTCTATGGCTACACCTTC
CDR3: CASSDLRGGVYGYTF
V: TRBV2
J: TRBJ1-2
size: .
D: .

DNA: TGTGCCAGCAGCTTAGCCAGGACAGGGATTTCGGACTACGCGAATTCACCCCTCCACTTT
CDR3: CASSLARTGISDYANSPLHF
V: TRBV7-2
J: TRBJ1-6
size: .
D: TRBD1

DNA: TGTGCCAGCAGCTCCTTCGACAGGGGGCTTTCACCCCTCCACTTT
CDR3: CASSSFDRGLSPLHF
V: TRBV7-2
J: TRBJ1-6
size: .
D: TRBD1

DNA: TGTGCCAGCAGCAAATCGGACAGGGGTGAAGACAATGAGCAGTTCTTC
CDR3: CASSKSDRGEDNEQFF
V: TRBV4-2
J: TRBJ2-1
size: .
D: TRBD1

DNA: TGTGCCAGCAGCTTGTTTGCGGGGGGGTCGGGAGATACGCAGTATTTT
CDR3: CASSLFAGGSGDTQYF
V: TRBV5-4
J: TRBJ2-3
size: .
D: TRBD2

DNA: TGTGCCAGCAGCCTACAGCACTACGAGCAGTACTTC
CDR3: CASSLQHYEQYF
V: TRBV5-6
J: TRBJ2-7
size: .
D: .

DNA: TGTGCCAGCAGCGTAGGCACAGGATCCTACGAGCAGTACTTC
CDR3: CASSVGTGSYEQYF
V: TRBV7-6
J: TRBJ2-7
size: .
D: .

DNA: TGTGCCAGCAGTTACTCCGTCGGTATAAGCGGGGAGTTCTTC
CDR3: CASSYSVGISGEFF
V: TRBV6-5
J: TRBJ2-1
size: .
D: TRBD2

DNA: TGTGCCAGTACGACGACAGGGAACACTGAAGCTTTCTTT
CDR3: CASTTTGNTEAFF
V: TRBV19
J: TRBJ1-1
size: .
D: .

DNA: TGTGCCAGCAGCTTAACAAGCGGGGTGGCAGATACGCAGTATTTT
CDR3: CASSLTSGVADTQYF
V: TRBV7-3
J: TRBJ2-3
size: .
D: TRBD2

DNA: TGTGCCAGCAGCAACCGACAGGGCCGTCTTAGTAATTCACCCCTCCACTTT
CDR3: CASSNRQGRLSNSPLHF
V: TRBV13
J: TRBJ1-6
size: .
D: TRBD1

DNA: TGTGCCAGCTCACCCTGGACAGGGGCCTCAACTAATGAAAAACTGTTTTTT
CDR3: CASSPWTGASTNEKLFF
V: TRBV18
J: TRBJ1-4
size: .
D: TRBD1

DNA: TGCGCCAGCAGCCAAGATCTCAGCGGGGGGCTCTACGAGCAGTACTTC
CDR3: CASSQDLSGGLYEQYF
V: TRBV4-1
J: TRBJ2-7
size: .
D: TRBD2

DNA: TGTGCCAGCAGTGAGGCGGTTTTAAGTAGCGCTTTCTTT
CDR3: CASSEAVLSSAFF
V: TRBV2
J: TRBJ1-1
size: once
D: .

DNA: TGTGCCAGCAGTGACCCCTGGACTAGCGGGGGCGACGAGCAGTACTTC
CDR3: CASSDPWTSGGDEQYF
V: TRBV6-1
J: TRBJ2-7
size: .
D: TRBD2

DNA: TGTGCCAGCACTGAGAGCTCCTATAATTCACCCCTCCACTTT
CDR3: CASTESSYNSPLHF
V: TRBV6-5
J: TRBJ1-6
size: few
D: .

DNA: TGTGCCAGCAGTGAACGGGGGGAGGATACGCAGTATTTT
CDR3: CASSERGEDTQYF
V: TRBV6-4
J: TRBJ2-3
size: many
D: TRBD2

DNA: TGCGCCAGCAGGTATGGGACAGTCCTCTACGAGCAGTACTTC
CDR3: CASRYGTVLYEQYF
V: TRBV23-1
J: TRBJ2-7
size: .
D: TRBD1

DNA: TGCAGCGTCGCCCCCACCTCCGGGACAGCTTCCTACGAGCAGTACTTC
CDR3: CSVAPTSGTASYEQYF
V: TRBV29-1
J: TRBJ2-7
size: .
D: TRBD1

DNA: TGTGCCAGCAGGAACAGGGGAGCCTACGAGCAGTACTTC
CDR3: CASRNRGAYEQYF
V: TRBV6-5
J: TRBJ2-7
size: .
D: TRBD1

DNA: TGTGCCAGCAGCAACGGGGGGTGGGACGAAAAACTGTTTTTT
CDR3: CASSNGGWDEKLFF
V: TRBV6-6
J: TRBJ1-4
size: .
D: .

DNA: TGTGCCAGCAGCCCATGGGGGACAGGGGAATACGAGCAGTACTTC
CDR3: CASSPWGTGEYEQYF
V: TRBV7-2
J: TRBJ2-7
size: .
D: TRBD1

DNA: TGTGCCATCAGTGTTGACAGGGGTCGAGGCGAGCAGTACTTC
CDR3: CAISVDRGRGEQYF
V: TRBV10-3
J: TRBJ2-7
size: .
D: TRBD1

DNA: TGTGCCAGCAGCTCCAGACAGGGGGCCGCTGAAGCTTTCTTT
CDR3: CASSSRQGAAEAFF
V: TRBV7-2
J: TRBJ1-1
size: .
D: TRBD1

DNA: TGTGCCAGAAGCTTGTGCGGGGGGGCTATAGAGACCCAGTACTTC
CDR3: CARSLCGGAIETQYF
V: TRBV5-3
J: TRBJ2-5
size: .
D: TRBD2

DNA: TGCGCCAGCAGCCAAGACCGCACAGGGACGAATGAAAAACTGTTTTTT
CDR3: CASSQDRTGTNEKLFF
V: TRBV4-3
J: TRBJ1-4
size: .
D: .

DNA: TGTGCCAGCAAGGGGGGGACAGGGGGTATGGAGACCCAGTACTTC
CDR3: CASKGGTGGMETQYF
V: TRBV2
J: TRBJ2-5
size: .
D: TRBD1

DNA: TGTGCCAGCAGCTTACGGCCAGGGGGCCTGCAAGAGACCCAGTACTTC
CDR3: CASSLRPGGLQETQYF
V: TRBV11-2
J: TRBJ2-5
size: .
D: TRBD1

DNA: TGTGCCAGCAGCTTCCGGGACAGGGGACGCGAGCAGTACTTC
CDR3: CASSFRDRGREQYF
V: TRBV7-2
J: TRBJ2-7
size: .
D: TRBD1

DNA: TGCAGCGTTGAAAGGGGGCAAGGATCTGAAGCTTTCTTT
CDR3: CSVERGQGSEAFF
V: TRBV29-1
J: TRBJ1-1
size: .
D: TRBD1

DNA: TGTGCCAGCAGCTTGGGGGGGTACACAGATACGCAGTATTTT
CDR3: CASSLGGYTDTQYF
V: TRBV13
J: TRBJ2-3
size: .
D: TRBD2

DNA: TGTGCCAGCGGCCCTGAGCGAACCCTCTTGGCGGAGACCCAGTACTTC
CDR3: CASGPERTLLAETQYF
V: TRBV7-9
J: TRBJ2-5
size: once
D: .

DNA: TGTGCCAGCAGAACAGACCCGTACGAGCAGTTCTTC
CDR3: CASRTDPYEQFF
V: TRBV7-2
J: TRBJ2-1
size: .
D: .